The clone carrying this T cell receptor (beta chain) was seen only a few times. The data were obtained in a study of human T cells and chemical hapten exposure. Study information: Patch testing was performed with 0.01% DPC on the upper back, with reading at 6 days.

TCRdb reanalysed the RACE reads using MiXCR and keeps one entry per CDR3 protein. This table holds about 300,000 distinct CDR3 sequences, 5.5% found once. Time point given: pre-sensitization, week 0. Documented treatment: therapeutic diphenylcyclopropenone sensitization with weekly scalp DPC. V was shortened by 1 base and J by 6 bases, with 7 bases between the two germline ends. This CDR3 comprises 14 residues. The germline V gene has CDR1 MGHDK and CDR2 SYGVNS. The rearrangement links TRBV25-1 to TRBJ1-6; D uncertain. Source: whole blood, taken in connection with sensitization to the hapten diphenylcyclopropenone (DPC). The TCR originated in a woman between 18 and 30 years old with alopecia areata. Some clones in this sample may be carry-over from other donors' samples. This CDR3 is CASSEFGLNSPLHF. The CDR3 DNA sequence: TGTGCCAGCAGTGAATTTGGCCTTAATTCACCCCTCCACTTT. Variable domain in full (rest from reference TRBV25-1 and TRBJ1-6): EADIYQTPRYLVIGTGKKITLECSQTMGHDKMYWYQQDPGMELHLIHYSYGVNSTEKGDLSSESTVSRIRTEHFPLTLESARPSHTSQYLCASSEFGLNSPLHFGNGTRLTVT.